The next 9 T cell receptor beta chains were all read from a single sample in a study of blood T cell repertoires in COVID-19. The assay was immunoSEQ multiplex PCR, and TCRdb's table has in-frame clones only and misses some. The table lists some 200,000 clones, just under 90% of them singletons. Sequenced input: peripheral blood. The origin of the receptors is a man younger than 35 with active or convalescent COVID-19.

The chain uses TRBV5-1 and TRBJ1-5; the match to TRBD1 covers 7 bases. The CDR3 covers 14 residues. CDR1 and CDR2 (germline): SGHRS, YFSETQ. V lost 0 bases to trimming and J lost 4 bases; unmatched junction nucleotides: 1. DNA for the CDR3: TGCGCCAGCAGCTTGGGGGACAGAAATCAGCCCCAGCATTTT. It codes for CASSLGDRNQPQHF.

The rearrangement links TRBV7-9 to TRBJ2-7; D remains ambiguous. CDR3 length: 12 amino acids. The ends were cut back, 3 bases at V and 6 bases at J, with 9 bases in the middle. Germline lookup yields CDR1 SEHNR and CDR2 FQNEAQ (reference sequence). The CDR3 DNA reads as TGTGCCAGCAGCTTTTACCCCGGCGAGCAGTACTTC. Translation gives CASSFYPGEQYF.

This clone was seen once. The chain employs TRBV18 and TRBJ1-3, with 9 bases lining up with TRBD1. V lost 2 bases, J lost 2 bases, and 4 bases stayed unmatched. This CDR3 is 16 amino acids long. Germline V gene data show CDR1 as KGHSH and CDR2 as LQKENI. As DNA, the CDR3 is TGTGCCAGCTCACCATGGAACAGGGGGCCTGGAAACACCATATATTTT. Translation gives CASSPWNRGPGNTIYF. The full variable domain, rest sourced from reference TRBV18 and TRBJ1-3, is NAGVMQNPRHLVRRRGQEARLRCSPMKGHSHVYWYRQLPEEGLKFMVYLQKENIIDESGMPKERFSAEFPKEGPSILRIQQVVRGDSAAYFCASSPWNRGPGNTIYFGEGSWLTVV.

This chain links TRBV5-1 with TRBJ2-1; 7 bases match TRBD2. This CDR3 region has 16 residues. V was pared by 4 bases and J by 0 bases, with 7 bases of the junction left unmatched. CDR1 SGHRS and CDR2 YFSETQ come from the germline V gene. The CDR3 coding sequence is TGCGCCAGCAGCGCGGTTGGACTAGGCTCCTACAATGAGCAGTTCTTC. Translated, it gives CASSAVGLGSYNEQFF. The full variable domain, with the rest looked up from reference TRBV5-1 and TRBJ2-1, is KAGVTQTPRYLIKTRGQQVTLSCSPISGHRSVSWYQQTPGQGLQFLFEYFSETQRNKGNFPGRFSGRQFSNSRSEMNVSTLELGDSALYLCASSAVGLGSYNEQFFGPGTRLTVL.

This clone has only a few counts. The rearrangement links TRBV18 to TRBJ1-1, with D maybe TRBD1 (6 bases). V lost 6 bases and J lost 1, with 18 bases in between. The CDR3 loop spans 16 amino acids. Germline CDR1 KGHSH, CDR2 LQKENI. CDR3 amino acids: CASSPTPPQGNTEAFF. CDR3 DNA: TGTGCCAGCTCCCCCACTCCCCCACAGGGGAACACTGAAGCTTTCTTT.

The J gene is TRBJ1-5, the V gene TRBV5-1; TRBD1 aligns across 8 bases. CDR1 and CDR2 (germline): SGHRS, YFSETQ. J was trimmed by 5 bases and V by 4 bases; bases with no gene match: 8. This CDR3 comprises 15 residues. The CDR3 region is CASSHSGGGDQPQHF. In DNA form, the CDR3 reads TGCGCCAGCAGCCATTCAGGGGGCGGGGATCAGCCCCAGCATTTT.

The genes are TRBV5-4 and TRBJ2-1; unclear D gene. Germline CDR1 is SGHNT and CDR2 is YYREEE (reference sequence). This CDR3 has 13 amino acids. The germline V and J ends were trimmed by 2 bases and 8 bases, with 11 bases remaining between them. The CDR3 DNA sequence: TGTGCCAGCAGCTTTAGCAGAGGCGATGAGCAGTTCTTC. As protein: CASSFSRGDEQFF.

V gene TRBV7-2 combines with J gene TRBJ1-2; 10 positions match TRBD1. V lost 5 bases, J lost 7 bases, and 10 bases stayed unmatched. The CDR3 runs to 15 residues. Germline V gives CDR1 SGHTA, CDR2 FQGNSA. The DNA for the CDR3 is TGTGCCAGCAGCGACCGGGACAGGGGCATCCTTGGCTACACCTTC. Protein sequence: CASSDRDRGILGYTF.

The J gene is TRBJ1-1, the V gene TRBV6-5, with TRBD1 as a possible D gene (6 bases). V was pared by 8 bases and J by 4 bases, with 20 bases between. The CDR3 extends over 15 amino acids. The germline V gene encodes CDR1 MNHEY and CDR2 SVGAGI. CDR3 sequence reads: CASYPSTTGFTEAFF. For the CDR3, the DNA is TGTGCCAGCTACCCTTCGACTACAGGGTTCACTGAAGCTTTCTTT.